This T cell receptor (beta chain) was identified during a study of read filtering for tumor transcriptome and immune sequencing. In germline, CDR1 is SSHAT, CDR2 FNYEAQ (reference sequence). The CDR3 runs 13 residues. This clonotype was seen at least ten times. Its antigen is as yet unknown. A junction boundary mismatches the germline segment, possibly from a read error. Overall study findings and caveats: Dropping single-read clonotypes raised IR-seq and RNA-seq shared-clonotype correlation. The sorted CD138-negative fraction was a mixed bone marrow immune population, not purified T cells. Compared with RNA-seq, IR-seq gave much higher clonotype depth and reliability.

Bone marrow was sampled from every patient at the time of active disease. The library was built from 400 ng RNA with molecular barcoded adaptors for alpha/delta and beta/gamma chains. Via MiXCR, TCRdb re-called the reads, giving one row per CDR3 protein. This table holds tens of thousands of distinct CDR3 sequences, around 21% found once. The specimen sequenced was a population of CD138-negative cells sorted from bone marrow. The genes are TRBV7-7 and TRBJ2-3; D is unclear. The receptor comes from a donor aged 40 or older with multiple myeloma. The CDR3 nucleotides are TGTGCTAGCAGCTTAGCAGGTCCAGATACGCAGTATTTT. Amino acid sequence: CASSLAGPDTQYF.